This T cell receptor (beta chain) was sequenced for a study of T-cell memory formation after mild COVID-19. Study results and limitations: What remained unconfirmed was the SARS-CoV-2 specificity of second-wave clones peaking on day 37. Memory cells collected pre-infection included some clones that later responded, suggesting cross-reactive memory joined. Day 15 to 85 contracting clones showed balanced CD4/CD8; day 15 to 37 expanders favored CD4+. Contracting CD4+ clones lay largely in CM and EM, with CD8+ ones residing in EMRA.

In TCRdb, the 5' RACE reads were re-called with MiXCR into one record per CDR3 protein. The sample shows a few hundred thousand distinct CDR3 sequences, 15% of them seen only once. This CDR3 contains 15 residues. CDR1 is SGHTA and CDR2 is FQGNSA in the germline V gene. V was clipped by 5 bases and J by 6 bases, with 16 bases between them. There are many counts of this clonotype. Antigen: not known. This chain connects TRBV7-2 to TRBJ2-2; D might be TRBD2 (6 bases). Source material: PBMCs or a T cell subset sorted from them (not recorded which). The TCR originated in a man between 18 and 35 years old who had mild COVID-19 (a few samples of this study predate the infection). Cell type and time point are not known. In nucleotides, the CDR3 is TGTGCCAGCAGCCACACCGGGACTTTTCCCGGGGAGCTGTTTTTT. It is translated as CASSHTGTFPGELFF.